The present entry profiles one T cell receptor (beta chain) with its context. What it binds is not known. This record comes from a study of shared clonotypes between healthy human individuals. Whole-study results and caveats: Around 4.7% was the fraction of naive CD4 clonotypes found shared across a few donors. Rarefaction indicated that sorted-subset sequencing remained incomplete although depth was large. Larger estimated richness was generally seen in naive subsets than in memory subsets.

TCRdb's copy holds only in-frame clones and misses some; the assay was immunoSEQ multiplex PCR. The top ten hold 0.14% of the sample, which has 2 million to 3 million clones, 90% to 95% seen once. The origin of this receptor is a man in his late teens or twenties in good health. The sample taken for sequencing was naive CD4+ T cells sorted from blood. Subset given: CD45RA+ positively selected.

CDR3 in amino acids: CASSMGVYGYTF. The CDR3 nucleotides are TGTGCCAGCAGTATGGGTGTTTATGGCTACACCTTC. The gene calls are TRBV6-5 and TRBJ1-2; no firm D call. V was trimmed by 5 bases and J by 5 bases, leaving 9 bases between them. The CDR3 is 12 amino acids. Germline assignment: CDR1 MNHEY and CDR2 SVGAGI.